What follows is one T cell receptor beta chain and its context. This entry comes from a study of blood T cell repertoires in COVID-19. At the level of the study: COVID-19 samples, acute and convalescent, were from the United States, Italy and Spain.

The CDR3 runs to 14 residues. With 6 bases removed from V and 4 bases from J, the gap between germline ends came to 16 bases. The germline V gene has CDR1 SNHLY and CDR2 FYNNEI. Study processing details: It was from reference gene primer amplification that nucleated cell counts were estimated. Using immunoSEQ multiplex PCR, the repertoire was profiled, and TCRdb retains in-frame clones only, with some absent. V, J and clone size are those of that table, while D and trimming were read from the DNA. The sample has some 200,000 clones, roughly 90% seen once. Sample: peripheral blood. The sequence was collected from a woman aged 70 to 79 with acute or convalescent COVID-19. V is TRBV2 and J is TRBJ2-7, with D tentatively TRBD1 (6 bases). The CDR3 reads CASSQDRRTYEQYF. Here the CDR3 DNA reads TGTGCCAGCAGCCAGGACAGAAGGACATACGAGCAGTACTTC.